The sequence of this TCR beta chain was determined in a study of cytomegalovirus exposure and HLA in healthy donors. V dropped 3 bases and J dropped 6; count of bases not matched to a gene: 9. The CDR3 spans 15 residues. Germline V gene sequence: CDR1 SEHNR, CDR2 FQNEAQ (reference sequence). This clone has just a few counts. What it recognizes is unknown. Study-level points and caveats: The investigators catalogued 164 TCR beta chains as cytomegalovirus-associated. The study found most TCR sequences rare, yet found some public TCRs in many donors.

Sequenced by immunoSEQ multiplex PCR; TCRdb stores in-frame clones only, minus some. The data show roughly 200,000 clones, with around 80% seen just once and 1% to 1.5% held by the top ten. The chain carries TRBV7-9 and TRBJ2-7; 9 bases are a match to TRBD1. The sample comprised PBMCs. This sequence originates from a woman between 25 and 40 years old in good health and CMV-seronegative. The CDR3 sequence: CASSFREQGAGEQYF. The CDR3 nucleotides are TGTGCCAGCAGCTTCCGGGAACAGGGGGCGGGCGAGCAGTACTTC.